This is a list of T cell receptor beta chains from one sample in a study of response to subunit inactivated influenza vaccine. TCRdb re-called the RT-PCR reads with MiXCR, one entry per CDR3 protein. Of about 240,000 distinct CDR3 sequences detected, 9% to 15% appear once; the ten largest clones hold 7.8%. The source was non-naive T cells sorted from PBMCs, collected 14 to 15 days before vaccination. The receptors come from a man aged 45 to 65 who received an inactivated influenza vaccine. The CDR3 runs from the conserved cysteine through the conserved F or W. Each record gives: clone size, V gene, J gene, D gene, CDR3 length, CDR3 protein, CDR3 DNA. A D gene is named only where the DNA matches it firmly. Clone size is stated in some rows and not others, as once, few, many or a class when expanded.

.	TRBV5-6	TRBJ2-2	.	15	CASSLGPANTGELFF	TGTGCCAGCAGCTTGGGACCCGCGAACACCGGGGAGCTGTTTTTT
few	TRBV6-2/TRBV6-3	TRBJ1-1	.	12	CASRRENTEAFF	TGTGCCAGCCGCAGGGAGAACACTGAAGCTTTCTTT
few	TRBV6-1	TRBJ2-7	TRBD2	14	CASKTLAGGYEQYF	TGTGCCAGCAAGACCCTAGCGGGGGGCTACGAGCAGTACTTC
many	TRBV4-3	TRBJ2-7	TRBD1	15	CASSQDMGQNYEQYF	TGCGCCAGCAGCCAAGATATGGGACAGAACTACGAGCAGTACTTC
few	TRBV30	TRBJ1-2	TRBD1	15	CAWSEGTGANYGYTF	TGTGCCTGGAGTGAAGGGACAGGGGCAAACTATGGCTACACCTTC
many	TRBV12-3/TRBV12-4	TRBJ2-7	.	14	CASSSYRDSYEQYF	TGTGCCAGCAGCTCCTACAGGGACTCCTACGAGCAGTACTTC
few	TRBV3-1	TRBJ2-7	.	16	CASSRGGGGAVYEQYF	TGTGCCAGCAGCCGAGGAGGAGGGGGCGCCGTCTACGAGCAGTACTTC
few	TRBV9	TRBJ2-1	TRBD2	16	CASSVTGTSGSGEQFF	TGTGCCAGCAGCGTAACCGGGACTAGCGGGAGTGGTGAGCAGTTCTTC
.	TRBV15	TRBJ2-7	TRBD1	14	CATSTDREPYEQYF	TGTGCCACCAGCACGGACAGGGAGCCTTACGAGCAGTACTTC
many	TRBV20-1	TRBJ2-5	TRBD2	13	CSGTSGVGETQYF	TGCAGTGGGACTAGCGGGGTGGGGGAGACCCAGTACTTC
.	TRBV10-3	TRBJ1-5	TRBD1	16	CAISETQGVGNQPQHF	TGTGCCATCAGTGAGACGCAGGGGGTCGGCAATCAGCCCCAGCATTTT
few	TRBV12-3/TRBV12-4	TRBJ2-5	.	15	CASSLSIGWQETQYF	TGTGCCAGCAGTTTAAGTATAGGTTGGCAAGAGACCCAGTACTTC
.	TRBV19	TRBJ2-1	TRBD2	16	CASSISAGDSYNEQFF	TGTGCCAGTAGTATCTCGGCGGGAGATTCCTACAATGAGCAGTTCTTC
.	TRBV24-1	TRBJ2-2	.	12	CATSGGTGELFF	TGTGCCACCAGTGGGGGAACCGGGGAGCTGTTTTTT
.	TRBV10-3	TRBJ1-6	TRBD1	13	CAINGDRDSPLHF	TGTGCCATCAATGGGGACAGGGATTCACCCCTCCACTTT
once	TRBV5-1	TRBJ2-5	TRBD2	16	CASRLQTGTRGETQYF	TGCGCCAGCAGATTGCAAACCGGGACTAGAGGAGAGACCCAGTACTTC
.	TRBV3-1	TRBJ1-4	.	15	CASSQAGAGNEKLFF	TGTGCCAGCAGCCAAGCAGGGGCGGGTAATGAAAAACTGTTTTTT
many	TRBV7-9	TRBJ2-3	.	13	CASSRGNWDTQYF	TGTGCCAGCAGCCGTGGGAACTGGGATACGCAGTATTTT
few	TRBV14	TRBJ2-2	.	14	CASSHSIRAGELFF	TGTGCCAGCAGCCATTCGATCAGGGCCGGGGAGCTGTTTTTT
.	TRBV2	TRBJ2-3	TRBD2	16	CASIWGSGGYTDTQYF	TGTGCCAGCATCTGGGGTAGCGGGGGATACACAGATACGCAGTATTTT
.	TRBV6-2/TRBV6-3	TRBJ2-7	.	14	CASSYSKGSYEQYF	TGTGCCAGCAGTTACTCGAAGGGCTCCTACGAGCAGTACTTC
.	TRBV28	TRBJ2-5	.	16	CASSSRSGLPQETQYF	TGTGCCAGCAGTTCCAGATCGGGACTCCCCCAAGAGACCCAGTACTTC
few	TRBV29-1	TRBJ1-1	.	11	CSVEGYTEAFF	TGCAGCGTTGAGGGGTACACTGAAGCTTTCTTT
once	TRBV19	TRBJ2-3	.	13	CASKERTTDTQYF	TGTGCCAGTAAGGAGCGGACCACAGATACGCAGTATTTT
.	TRBV4-2	TRBJ2-7	.	16	CASSQEITRWGVEQYF	TGTGCCAGCAGCCAAGAAATCACACGGTGGGGGGTCGAGCAGTACTTC
many	TRBV20-1	TRBJ2-3	.	12	CSARDPTDTQYF	TGCAGTGCTAGAGATCCCACAGATACGCAGTATTTT
few	TRBV5-4	TRBJ2-1	.	16	CASSLARISSYNEQFF	TGTGCCAGCAGCTTAGCCAGGATAAGCTCCTACAATGAGCAGTTCTTC
many	TRBV7-2	TRBJ2-4	.	14	CASSLNGRGGIQYF	TGTGCCAGCAGCTTAAATGGTCGAGGTGGCATTCAGTACTTC
few	TRBV5-1	TRBJ2-7	.	11	CASKNEYEQYF	TGCGCCAGCAAGAATGAGTACGAGCAGTACTTC
many	TRBV28	TRBJ2-5	.	13	CASTKGGTETQYF	TGTGCCAGCACCAAAGGCGGGACAGAGACCCAGTACTTC
.	TRBV20-1	TRBJ2-1	.	11	CSANRNNEQFF	TGCAGTGCTAATAGAAACAATGAGCAGTTCTTC
few	TRBV28	TRBJ1-4	.	16	CASSLIGATTNEKLFF	TGTGCCAGCAGTTTGATCGGGGCCACAACTAATGAAAAACTGTTTTTT
.	TRBV4-3	TRBJ2-1	.	15	CASSQENWPFEEQFF	TGCGCCAGCAGCCAAGAAAACTGGCCGTTTGAAGAGCAGTTCTTC
.	TRBV30	TRBJ1-5	TRBD1	14	CAWTSNRGYQLQHF	TGTGCCTGGACCTCAAACAGGGGGTATCAGCTCCAGCATTTT
.	TRBV5-4	TRBJ2-7	TRBD1	13	CASSTDRVGEQYF	TGTGCCAGCAGCACCGACAGGGTAGGCGAGCAGTACTTC
.	TRBV2	TRBJ2-2	TRBD1	16	CASSLGQGAITGELFF	TGTGCCAGCAGCCTAGGACAGGGGGCGATCACCGGGGAGCTGTTTTTT
.	TRBV20-1	TRBJ1-5	.	13	CGSGGFGNQPQHF	TGCGGCTCGGGGGGTTTTGGCAATCAGCCCCAGCATTTT
many	TRBV28	TRBJ2-7	.	14	CASSLFREPYEQYF	TGTGCCAGCAGTTTATTCAGGGAACCCTACGAGCAGTACTTC
.	TRBV12-3/TRBV12-4	TRBJ1-4	.	15	CASSATGMTNEKLFF	TGTGCCAGCAGTGCCACAGGGATGACTAATGAAAAACTGTTTTTT
many	TRBV6-1	TRBJ1-5	.	13	CASSEDGNQPQHF	TGTGCCAGCAGTGAAGACGGGAATCAGCCCCAGCATTTT
few	TRBV18	TRBJ1-2	.	14	CASSQRGQWYGYTF	TGTGCCAGCTCACAGCGAGGACAGTGGTATGGCTACACCTTC
many	TRBV27	TRBJ2-1	.	12	CASSLIGDEQFF	TGTGCCAGCAGTTTGATCGGCGATGAGCAGTTCTTC
few	TRBV20-1	TRBJ2-7	TRBD2	18	CSARDSGLAGGLPYEQYF	TGCAGTGCTAGAGATTCTGGATTAGCGGGAGGTTTACCCTACGAGCAGTACTTC
few	TRBV4-2	TRBJ2-3	TRBD2	19	CASSQDRKSLWVAGDTQYF	TGTGCCAGCAGCCAAGATAGGAAGTCATTATGGGTAGCGGGAGATACGCAGTATTTT
many	TRBV13	TRBJ2-7	TRBD2	18	CASSFRSNGGRDSYEQYF	TGTGCCAGCAGCTTCAGGAGCAACGGCGGGAGGGACTCCTACGAGCAGTACTTC
once	TRBV6-2/TRBV6-3	TRBJ2-5	TRBD1	14	CASSFRQGGGTQYF	TGTGCCAGCAGTTTCAGACAGGGTGGTGGGACCCAGTACTTC
.	TRBV24-1	TRBJ2-5	.	15	CATSEPGPGQETQYF	TGTGCCACCAGCGAACCGGGACCCGGGCAAGAGACCCAGTACTTC
many	TRBV5-1	TRBJ2-2	.	15	CASSLALTHTGELFF	TGCGCCAGCAGCTTGGCCCTCACCCACACCGGGGAGCTGTTTTTT
.	TRBV7-6	TRBJ2-5	.	12	CASSLARGTQYF	TGTGCCAGCAGCTTAGCGAGAGGGACCCAGTACTTC
few	TRBV5-1	TRBJ1-2	.	14	CASSPNGDGYGYTF	TGCGCCAGCAGCCCTAACGGGGACGGCTATGGCTACACCTTC
many	TRBV20-1	TRBJ1-1	.	15	CSARDLGAVNTEAFF	TGCAGTGCTAGAGATCTTGGGGCGGTGAACACTGAAGCTTTCTTT
many	TRBV7-2	TRBJ2-2	TRBD2	16	CASNPLAGYNTGELFF	TGTGCCAGCAATCCCCTAGCGGGATATAACACCGGGGAGCTGTTTTTT
.	TRBV20-1	TRBJ2-2	TRBD2	17	CSASHGGGARNTGELFF	TGCAGTGCCTCGCACGGCGGGGGGGCCCGGAACACCGGGGAGCTGTTTTTT